The clone carrying this TCR beta chain turned up a few times. The data are from a study of blood T cell repertoires in COVID-19. Study background: The samples span acute and convalescent COVID-19 from the United States, Italy and Spain. PBMCs, B-cell-depleted T cells, or T cells provided the cDNA or gDNA that made up the material.

In the authors' methods: Using reference gene primer amplification, nucleated cell counts were estimated. Method: immunoSEQ multiplex PCR; TCRdb's copy keeps in-frame clones and lacks some. V and J calls and clone size are those listed in that table; D and trimming were worked out from the DNA. The sample carries about 150,000 clones, 80% to 90% recorded once. The sequence was obtained from a man in his sixties with active or convalescent COVID-19. The sample was peripheral blood.

CDR3 DNA sequence: TGTGCCAGCTCACCGCGGGACAGGGGGAAATATAATTCACCCCTCCACTTT. Translated: CASSPRDRGKYNSPLHF. The chain recombines TRBV18 with TRBJ1-6; the match to TRBD1 covers 11 bases. The V gene's germline CDR1 is KGHSH and CDR2 LQKENI. The CDR3 covers 17 residues. V was clipped by 3 bases and J by 4 bases; unmatched bases: 5.